A selection of T cell receptor beta chains follows, all from one sample in a study of blood T cell repertoires in COVID-19. Profiling relied on immunoSEQ multiplex PCR, and the TCRdb table lists in-frame clones only, not all of them. The sample carries 150,000 to 200,000 clones, more than 75% recorded once. What was sequenced was peripheral blood. All receptors come from a woman aged 65 to 85 with acute or convalescent COVID-19. The CDR3 runs from the conserved cysteine through the conserved F or W. A D gene is named only where the DNA matches it firmly. Part of the rows lack a size; the others show once, few, many or a class for expanded clones.

. . TRBJ2-2 TRBV27 CASSLGGRRGNTGELFF TGTGCCAGCAGTTTAGGGGGACGCAGGGGTAACACCGGGGAGCTGTTTTTT
. . TRBJ2-1 TRBV9 CASSVDGSSSYNEQFF TGTGCCAGCAGCGTAGACGGGAGTAGCTCCTACAATGAGCAGTTCTTC
. TRBD1 TRBJ1-1 TRBV28 CASSFPRGQPNTEAFF TGTGCCAGCAGTTTCCCTAGGGGACAGCCGAACACTGAAGCTTTCTTT
. . TRBJ1-5 TRBV24-1 CATSGSGPNQPQHF TGTGCCACCAGTGGGTCAGGTCCCAATCAGCCCCAGCATTTT
. TRBD1 TRBJ1-1 TRBV11-1 CASSPRDRDAEAFF TGTGCCAGCAGCCCCCGTGACAGGGATGCTGAAGCTTTCTTT
once TRBD1 TRBJ1-2 TRBV6-5 CASTRDRNNYGYTF TGTGCCAGCACCCGGGACAGGAATAACTATGGCTACACCTTC
. TRBD2 TRBJ2-5 TRBV9 CASTLTSGRRETQYF TGTGCCAGCACCTTAACTAGCGGGAGAAGAGAGACCCAGTACTTC
once TRBD1 TRBJ2-5 TRBV28 CASTLGGVETQYF TGTGCCAGCACTCTAGGGGGCGTAGAGACCCAGTACTTC
. . TRBJ1-2 TRBV5-1 CASSLADRNYGYTF TGCGCCAGCAGCTTGGCCGACAGAAACTATGGCTACACCTTC
few . TRBJ2-7 TRBV7-3 CASSTAGAYEQYF TGTGCCAGCAGCACCGCAGGGGCCTACGAGCAGTACTTC